The entry that follows covers one T cell receptor beta chain sequence. The antigen it binds to is not known. Base-call qualities are not available, and no considerably larger clone is one nucleotide away. These data are taken from a study of CD8 T cells in Susac syndrome (dated by TCRdb to the late 2010s). A note on the overall study: Among the Susac syndrome patients who were sequenced, clinically active disease was present in six and clinical remission was observed in roughly 8. Susac syndrome patients were therapy-naive, on corticosteroids (some also receiving IVIg), or on IVIg alone at blood withdrawal. Whether CD8+ T cell activation and differentiation in Susac syndrome was antigen driven was tested using repertoire sequencing. Clonality of the CD8+ T cell repertoire was compared between eleven to twelve healthy donors, approximately 14 Susac syndrome patients and about 15 multiple sclerosis patients.

RNA was extracted with the RNeasy kit and about 0.5 to 1 ug was reverse transcribed using random hexamers. The immunoSEQ multiplex PCR assay, which covers 54 Vbeta and 13 Jbeta segments, was used to amplify TCR beta CDR3 regions. To correct PCR amplification bias, a synthetic template baseline was used for both primer optimization and computational correction. As for the authors' bioinformatics: Reads were annotated to V, D and J genes per IMGT and analyzed with immunoSEQ Analyzer, keeping only productive sequences. To calculate clonality, Shannon entropy was normalized by log2 of the number of productive unique sequences and then subtracted from one. Public and private clones were assessed among the 100 most prevalent clones of each patient and control. A clone was defined as Susac-specific if it was absent from the healthy and MS cohorts, from over a thousand published viral clones and from other ImmuneACCESS disease sequences. TCRdb applied fastp at Q25 and MiXCR to the public reads, then kept only in-frame beta chains. Records with the same CDR3 protein are collapsed into one entry carrying the most frequent genes and DNA. Here the V and J calls rest on TCRdb's processing, not on the authors' analysis. The sample table contains approximately 190,000 distinct CDR3 sequences; only one count was recorded for just under 95% of them. The biggest ten clones account for around 0.16% of the sample.

Broad study findings and their caveats: In the total CD8+ and CD8+ TEMRA repertoires, 15 to 20 and five Susac-specific public clones, respectively, were identified. The TCR sequencing and HLA analysis was acknowledged to have included a relatively small number of individuals. Clonal expansion was observed in Susac syndrome CD8+ repertoires, with the highest expansion in CD8+ TEMRA cells and greater expansion in clinically active than in remitting patients.

High-throughput TCR beta sequencing profiled peripheral blood CD8+ and CD4+ T cells from healthy donors, Susac syndrome patients and multiple sclerosis patients. The Susac syndrome patients fulfilled recently defined diagnostic criteria for definite or probable disease. Bulk CD8+ and CD4+ T cells were purified by magnetic negative isolation, while CD8+ TEMRA cells were enriched using FACS. Blood was collected in EDTA tubes and processed within 24 hours, with PBMCs isolated through density gradient centrifugation. PBMCs intended for TCR sequencing were frozen in liquid nitrogen and were later thawed in a 37 degrees C water bath. The sorted or isolated CD4+, CD8+ and CD8+ TEMRA cells had a purity of 90% or higher. This receptor was taken from a human donor with Susac syndrome. Sequences were obtained from CD8+ T cells from PBMCs.

The bases are TGTGCCAGCAGCTCGGGCTTAGCGGGACGGGAGACCCAGTACTTC. Its coded protein is CASSSGLAGRETQYF. The chain is assembled from TRBV12-3 or TRBV12-4 and TRBJ2-5; a stretch of 8 junction bases matches TRBD2. V is trimmed back by 6 bases and J by 5 bases, and the junction contains 11 bases that no gene match accounts for. The CDR3 covers 15 residues, taking in both the cysteine and the phenylalanine. Only CDR3 DNA remains: 45 bases, in frame from the first base.